This T cell receptor beta chain was profiled in a study of T cell repertoires in cytomegalovirus infection. Regarding the study as a whole: Dominating the ex vivo response were HLA-C-restricted CMV-specific TCR beta clonotypes. Of the TCR beta families, the public ones yielded a cumulative frequency that identified carriers of CMV plus the relevant HLA.

In TCRdb, the reads were re-called with MiXCR into one record per CDR3 protein. The repertoire holds under 200,000 distinct CDR3 sequences, about a tenth seen once, with roughly 5% in the top ten. This clonotype was seen a handful of times. Its antigen is undetermined. This TCR was recovered from a human donor in good health (CMV status not recorded). Some clones in this sample may be carry-over from other donors' samples. Sequenced sample: PBMCs.

For the CDR3, the DNA is TGTGCCAGCAGGATTACAGATATCAATTCACCCCTCCACTTT. Its translation: CASRITDINSPLHF. The rearrangement uses TRBV2 and TRBJ1-6; no clear D gene. This CDR3 has 14 amino acids. The V gene lost 6 bases and the J gene lost 7 bases, with 13 bases spanning the gap. Germline CDR1 is SNHLY and CDR2 is FYNNEI.